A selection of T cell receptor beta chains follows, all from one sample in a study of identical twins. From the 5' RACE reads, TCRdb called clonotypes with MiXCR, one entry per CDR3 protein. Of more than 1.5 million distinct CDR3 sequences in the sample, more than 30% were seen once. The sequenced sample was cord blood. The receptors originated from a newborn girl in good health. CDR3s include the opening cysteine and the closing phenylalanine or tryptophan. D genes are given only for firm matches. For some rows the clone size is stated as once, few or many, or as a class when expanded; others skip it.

CDR3 protein: CASSKTGVQSQHF
CDR3 DNA: TGTGCCAGCAGTAAGACAGGGGTCCAGTCCCAGCATTTT
D gene: TRBD1
CDR3 length: 13
V gene: TRBV2
clone size: once
J gene: TRBJ1-5

CDR3 protein: CASSLGSRGGPPYEQYF
CDR3 DNA: TGTGCCAGCAGCTTAGGGTCCCGCGGGGGGCCACCCTACGAGCAGTACTTC
D gene: TRBD2
CDR3 length: 17
V gene: TRBV7-8
clone size: few
J gene: TRBJ2-7

CDR3 protein: CASSQGTSSFRQYF
CDR3 DNA: TGTGCCAGCAGCCAAGGGACTAGCAGTTTCAGGCAGTACTTC
D gene: TRBD2
CDR3 length: 14
V gene: TRBV3-1
clone size: NA
J gene: TRBJ2-5

CDR3 protein: CASSQGVLLNEKLFF
CDR3 DNA: TGCGCCAGCAGCCAAGGTGTCCTCCTGAATGAAAAACTGTTTTTT
D gene: NA
CDR3 length: 15
V gene: TRBV4-1
clone size: NA
J gene: TRBJ1-4

CDR3 protein: CASSQRVPGELFF
CDR3 DNA: TGTGCCAGCAGCCAAAGGGTTCCCGGGGAGCTGTTTTTT
D gene: NA
CDR3 length: 13
V gene: TRBV7-2
clone size: NA
J gene: TRBJ2-2

CDR3 protein: CAISESGAGVSDTQYF
CDR3 DNA: TGTGCCATCAGTGAGTCAGGAGCGGGAGTTTCAGATACGCAGTATTTT
D gene: TRBD2
CDR3 length: 16
V gene: TRBV10-3
clone size: NA
J gene: TRBJ2-3

CDR3 protein: CASNRGRWYQETQYF
CDR3 DNA: TGTGCCAGCAACCGGGGACGGTGGTACCAAGAGACCCAGTACTTC
D gene: NA
CDR3 length: 15
V gene: TRBV6-2/TRBV6-3
clone size: NA
J gene: TRBJ2-5

CDR3 protein: CATSGRVTDTQYF
CDR3 DNA: TGTGCCACCTCGGGCAGGGTAACAGATACGCAGTATTTT
D gene: NA
CDR3 length: 13
V gene: TRBV10-3
clone size: few
J gene: TRBJ2-3

CDR3 protein: CASSRVQENGYTF
CDR3 DNA: TGTGCCAGCAGCCGAGTCCAGGAAAATGGCTACACCTTC
D gene: NA
CDR3 length: 13
V gene: TRBV7-2
clone size: NA
J gene: TRBJ1-2

CDR3 protein: CASSRREGPDTQYF
CDR3 DNA: TGCGCCAGCAGTCGGAGGGAGGGCCCAGATACGCAGTATTTT
D gene: TRBD2
CDR3 length: 14
V gene: TRBV4-1
clone size: few
J gene: TRBJ2-3

CDR3 protein: CASSFTSGRTDTEYF
CDR3 DNA: TGTGCCAGCAGTTTTACTAGCGGGAGAACAGATACGGAGTATTTT
D gene: TRBD2
CDR3 length: 15
V gene: TRBV12-3/TRBV12-4
clone size: NA
J gene: TRBJ2-3

CDR3 protein: CASSEFSGDEQYF
CDR3 DNA: TGTGCCAGCAGTGAATTTAGCGGCGACGAGCAGTACTTC
D gene: NA
CDR3 length: 13
V gene: TRBV25-1
clone size: NA
J gene: TRBJ2-7

CDR3 protein: CSARDIGRAGQPQHF
CDR3 DNA: TGCAGTGCTAGAGATATTGGGAGGGCAGGTCAGCCCCAGCATTTT
D gene: NA
CDR3 length: 15
V gene: TRBV20-1
clone size: NA
J gene: TRBJ1-5

CDR3 protein: CASSQVTPINEKLFF
CDR3 DNA: TGCGCCAGCAGCCAAGTAACACCGATTAATGAAAAACTGTTTTTT
D gene: NA
CDR3 length: 15
V gene: TRBV4-1
clone size: few
J gene: TRBJ1-4

CDR3 protein: CASSESRLRREGNYYGYTF
CDR3 DNA: TGCGCCAGCAGTGAGTCACGTCTGCGGAGGGAAGGGAATTACTATGGCTACACCTTC
D gene: NA
CDR3 length: 19
V gene: TRBV10-2
clone size: NA
J gene: TRBJ1-2

CDR3 protein: CASSSSTVYTEAFF
CDR3 DNA: TGTGCCAGCAGTTCCTCGACAGTGTACACTGAAGCTTTCTTT
D gene: NA
CDR3 length: 14
V gene: TRBV27
clone size: NA
J gene: TRBJ1-1

CDR3 protein: CSTSPLGAGGGFGQFF
CDR3 DNA: TGCAGTACTAGCCCCCTGGGGGCAGGGGGGGGATTTGGGCAGTTCTTC
D gene: NA
CDR3 length: 16
V gene: TRBV20-1
clone size: NA
J gene: TRBJ2-1

CDR3 protein: CASSLEASGGAYEQYF
CDR3 DNA: TGTGCCAGCAGCTTAGAGGCTAGCGGGGGAGCCTACGAGCAGTACTTC
D gene: TRBD2
CDR3 length: 16
V gene: TRBV7-8
clone size: NA
J gene: TRBJ2-7

CDR3 protein: CSAGTGDAFF
CDR3 DNA: TGCAGCGCTGGGACAGGGGACGCTTTCTTT
D gene: TRBD1
CDR3 length: 10
V gene: TRBV29-1
clone size: NA
J gene: TRBJ1-1

CDR3 protein: CSASLGQGLVEQYF
CDR3 DNA: TGCAGTGCCAGCCTGGGACAGGGTCTAGTTGAGCAGTACTTC
D gene: TRBD1
CDR3 length: 14
V gene: TRBV20-1
clone size: NA
J gene: TRBJ2-5

CDR3 protein: CASSFETGRPYNEQYF
CDR3 DNA: TGTGCCAGCAGCTTCGAGACAGGGCGCCCCTACAATGAGCAGTACTTC
D gene: TRBD1
CDR3 length: 16
V gene: TRBV5-5
clone size: NA
J gene: TRBJ2-7

CDR3 protein: CASSQGPHNEQYF
CDR3 DNA: TGTGCCAGCAGCCAAGGACCCCACAATGAGCAGTACTTC
D gene: NA
CDR3 length: 13
V gene: TRBV3-1
clone size: NA
J gene: TRBJ2-4

CDR3 protein: CSVAAYNEQYF
CDR3 DNA: TGCAGCGTTGCCGCCTACAATGAGCAGTACTTC
D gene: NA
CDR3 length: 11
V gene: TRBV29-1
clone size: NA
J gene: TRBJ2-7

CDR3 protein: CASSESSRVTEAFF
CDR3 DNA: TGCGCCAGCAGTGAGTCTTCCAGGGTCACTGAAGCTTTCTTT
D gene: NA
CDR3 length: 14
V gene: TRBV10-1
clone size: NA
J gene: TRBJ1-1

CDR3 protein: CSASPGTYNEQYF
CDR3 DNA: TGCAGTGCTAGCCCCGGGACTTACAATGAGCAGTACTTC
D gene: NA
CDR3 length: 13
V gene: TRBV20-1
clone size: NA
J gene: TRBJ2-7

CDR3 protein: CASSPSRTGWNYGYTF
CDR3 DNA: TGTGCCAGCAGCCCAAGTCGGACAGGGTGGAACTATGGCTACACCTTC
D gene: TRBD1
CDR3 length: 16
V gene: TRBV12-3/TRBV12-4
clone size: few
J gene: TRBJ1-2

CDR3 protein: CASSLAQGDTDTQYF
CDR3 DNA: TGTGCCAGCAGCTTGGCACAGGGGGACACAGATACGCAGTATTTT
D gene: TRBD1
CDR3 length: 15
V gene: TRBV5-4
clone size: few
J gene: TRBJ2-3

CDR3 protein: CASSYPTSDEQFF
CDR3 DNA: TGTGCCAGCAGTTACCCGACTAGTGATGAGCAGTTCTTC
D gene: NA
CDR3 length: 13
V gene: TRBV6-5
clone size: few
J gene: TRBJ2-1

CDR3 protein: CSAMDRGYEQYF
CDR3 DNA: TGCAGTGCCATGGACAGGGGCTACGAGCAGTACTTC
D gene: TRBD1
CDR3 length: 12
V gene: TRBV20-1
clone size: many
J gene: TRBJ2-7

CDR3 protein: CSARAGASSYEQYF
CDR3 DNA: TGCAGTGCTAGAGCGGGCGCGAGCTCCTACGAGCAGTACTTC
D gene: NA
CDR3 length: 14
V gene: TRBV20-1
clone size: many
J gene: TRBJ2-7

CDR3 protein: CASSLFREMGYEQYF
CDR3 DNA: TGTGCCAGCAGTTTGTTTCGGGAAATGGGCTACGAGCAGTACTTC
D gene: NA
CDR3 length: 15
V gene: TRBV12-3/TRBV12-4
clone size: few
J gene: TRBJ2-7

CDR3 protein: CASSIGQVYNEQFF
CDR3 DNA: TGTGCCAGCAGCATTGGACAGGTCTACAATGAGCAGTTCTTC
D gene: TRBD1
CDR3 length: 14
V gene: TRBV7-9
clone size: few
J gene: TRBJ2-1

CDR3 protein: CASRRLAGANNEQYF
CDR3 DNA: TGCGCCAGCAGGCGACTAGCGGGAGCGAACAATGAGCAGTACTTC
D gene: TRBD2
CDR3 length: 15
V gene: TRBV4-1
clone size: NA
J gene: TRBJ2-7

CDR3 protein: CASSVGARTDTQYF
CDR3 DNA: TGTGCCAGCAGCGTAGGGGCTAGAACAGATACGCAGTATTTT
D gene: NA
CDR3 length: 14
V gene: TRBV9
clone size: few
J gene: TRBJ2-3

CDR3 protein: CSVASGSTGELFF
CDR3 DNA: TGCAGCGTTGCTAGCGGGAGCACCGGGGAGCTGTTTTTT
D gene: TRBD2
CDR3 length: 13
V gene: TRBV29-1
clone size: NA
J gene: TRBJ2-2

CDR3 protein: CSARYSGGTDTQYF
CDR3 DNA: TGCAGTGCTAGATATAGCGGGGGCACAGATACGCAGTATTTT
D gene: TRBD2
CDR3 length: 14
V gene: TRBV20-1
clone size: NA
J gene: TRBJ2-3

CDR3 protein: CASISGDSTDTQYF
CDR3 DNA: TGTGCCAGCATCTCCGGGGATAGCACAGATACGCAGTATTTT
D gene: NA
CDR3 length: 14
V gene: TRBV28
clone size: NA
J gene: TRBJ2-3

CDR3 protein: CASSLLGATEAFF
CDR3 DNA: TGTGCCAGCAGTTTATTGGGGGCCACTGAAGCTTTCTTT
D gene: NA
CDR3 length: 13
V gene: TRBV27
clone size: NA
J gene: TRBJ1-1

CDR3 protein: CSVAGSTYEQYF
CDR3 DNA: TGCAGCGTCGCAGGGAGTACCTACGAGCAGTACTTC
D gene: NA
CDR3 length: 12
V gene: TRBV29-1
clone size: many
J gene: TRBJ2-7

CDR3 protein: CASNSPKTSGRVSEQFF
CDR3 DNA: TGTGCCAGCAACAGCCCGAAAACTAGCGGGAGGGTCAGTGAGCAGTTCTTC
D gene: TRBD2
CDR3 length: 17
V gene: TRBV27
clone size: NA
J gene: TRBJ2-1

CDR3 protein: CASSVRGATFDEQFF
CDR3 DNA: TGTGCCAGCAGCGTACGGGGGGCAACCTTCGATGAGCAGTTCTTC
D gene: NA
CDR3 length: 15
V gene: TRBV9
clone size: NA
J gene: TRBJ2-1

CDR3 protein: CSAVDRGLHEQYF
CDR3 DNA: TGCAGTGCTGTAGACAGGGGGCTCCACGAGCAGTACTTC
D gene: TRBD1
CDR3 length: 13
V gene: TRBV20-1
clone size: few
J gene: TRBJ2-7

CDR3 protein: CATSDLWGRTGELFF
CDR3 DNA: TGTGCCACCAGTGATTTGTGGGGGCGCACCGGGGAGCTGTTTTTT
D gene: NA
CDR3 length: 15
V gene: TRBV24-1
clone size: few
J gene: TRBJ2-2

CDR3 protein: CASSPIPRGRETQYF
CDR3 DNA: TGTGCCAGCAGTCCTATCCCGCGGGGTAGAGAGACCCAGTACTTC
D gene: NA
CDR3 length: 15
V gene: TRBV12-3/TRBV12-4
clone size: NA
J gene: TRBJ2-5

CDR3 protein: CASMTSPNEQFF
CDR3 DNA: TGTGCCAGCATGACTAGCCCCAATGAGCAGTTCTTC
D gene: TRBD2
CDR3 length: 12
V gene: TRBV2
clone size: NA
J gene: TRBJ2-1

CDR3 protein: CSARRQFLYEQYF
CDR3 DNA: TGCAGTGCTAGACGACAGTTTCTCTACGAGCAGTACTTC
D gene: NA
CDR3 length: 13
V gene: TRBV20-1
clone size: NA
J gene: TRBJ2-7

CDR3 protein: CASSNQGYGYTF
CDR3 DNA: TGCGCCAGCAGTAACCAGGGATATGGCTACACCTTC
D gene: NA
CDR3 length: 12
V gene: TRBV5-1
clone size: NA
J gene: TRBJ1-2

CDR3 protein: CASSLGGANYNEQFF
CDR3 DNA: TGTGCCAGCAGTTTGGGGGGAGCTAACTACAATGAGCAGTTCTTC
D gene: NA
CDR3 length: 15
V gene: TRBV28
clone size: few
J gene: TRBJ2-1